This TCR beta chain comes out of a study of cytomegalovirus exposure and HLA in healthy donors. The PCR employed 60 Vbeta primers together with 13 Jbeta primers. Libraries were prepared by immunoSEQ multiplex PCR; TCRdb keeps only in-frame clonotypes and omits some of them. The profile covers some 160,000 clones, with around 79% appearing a single time and more than 0.45% taken by the ten largest. Study-level findings and limits: Segments of the TCR beta V type were, in most cases, productive about 90% or about 30% of the time in an earlier analysis. The classifier was said to identify cytomegalovirus status with high specificity and sensitivity. Later genetic work tied a missense DCLRE1C variant to beta-chain V and J trimming.

Donors consisted of healthy bone marrow donors. Remarks on this clone: The antigen remains unidentified.

The V end was cut by 4 bases, the J end by 14 bases, with 17 bases between. Per the germline V gene, CDR1 is SGHVS and CDR2 is FQNEAQ. The CDR3 runs 13 residues. This TCR was sampled from a woman aged 45 to 65 in good health and CMV-seronegative. The sequencing input was PBMCs. The chain is built from TRBV7-8 and TRBJ1-4; D not resolved. The CDR3 here is CASSSREGFLLFF. For the CDR3, the DNA is TGTGCCAGCAGCTCGAGAGAGGGTTTTCTGCTGTTTTTT.